This TCR beta chain is from a study of T cells in tuberculosis. Germline CDR1 and CDR2: SGHRS and YFSETQ. The CDR3 sequence is 15 residues long. J lost 0 bases, V lost 4 bases, and 4 bases had no gene match. This clone was seen just once. Chain pairing is unknown; alpha and beta were sequenced separately. The method was immunoSEQ multiplex PCR; TCRdb's version includes in-frame clones alone and lacks a portion of them. This repertoire shows 70,000 to 95,000 clones, approximately 91% found once; its top ten account for under 2.5%. After thawing and overnight rest, PBMC were stained with GMM-loaded CD1B tetramer, viability dye and anti-CD3 for sorting. CD1B tetramers were loaded with Rhodococcus equi-derived C32 glucose monomycolate.

This TCR was recovered from an adult woman with latent tuberculosis. The V call is TRBV5-1, the J call TRBJ2-1; 7 bases align to TRBD1. The sequencing sample was made of CD1b-GMM tetramer-negative cells sorted from PBMCs. CDR3 DNA sequence: TGCGCCAGCAGCCCACAGGGGCCCTCCTACAATGAGCAGTTCTTC. Protein sequence: CASSPQGPSYNEQFF.